This T cell receptor (beta chain) was obtained from a study of neurological immune-mediated disorders. Stored at -80 C, 2 million PBMCs were the source of the unsorted libraries. TCRdb reanalysed the 5' RACE reads using MiXCR and keeps one entry per CDR3 protein. The data contain approximately 77,000 distinct CDR3 sequences, about 9.5% of them seen just once; the ten biggest clones take up about 1.7%. Study-wide results and limits: Expanded clones shared no CDR3 amino acid sequences across subjects, suggesting private repertoires in all groups.

Trimming cost V 4 bases and J 4 bases, with 10 bases left between them. Germline V lookup: CDR1 LGHDT, CDR2 YNNKEL (reference sequence). The CDR3 runs to 13 residues. This clonotype was seen ten or more times. Its antigen is still unknown. This TCR derives from a man aged 50 to 59 in good health. V usage is TRBV3-1 and J usage is TRBJ2-5; possibly TRBD1 for D (6 bases). What was sequenced was PBMCs. CDR3 nucleotides: TGTGCCAGCAGCCTACTGACAGGAGAGACCCAGTACTTC. Protein: CASSLLTGETQYF.